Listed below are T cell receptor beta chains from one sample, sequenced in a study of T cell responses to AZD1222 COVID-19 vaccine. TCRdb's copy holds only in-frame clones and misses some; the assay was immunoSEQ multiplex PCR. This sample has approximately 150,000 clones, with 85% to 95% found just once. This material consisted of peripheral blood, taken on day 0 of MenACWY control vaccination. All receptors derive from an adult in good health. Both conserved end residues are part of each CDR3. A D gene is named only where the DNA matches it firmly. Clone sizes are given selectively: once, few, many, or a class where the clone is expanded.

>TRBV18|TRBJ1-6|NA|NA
CASSPGGESSYNSPLHF
TGTGCCAGCTCACCTGGGGGGGAAAGCTCCTATAATTCACCCCTCCACTTT
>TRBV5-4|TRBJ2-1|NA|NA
CASSLTGYSYNEQFF
TGTGCCAGCAGCTTGACAGGGTACTCCTACAATGAGCAGTTCTTC
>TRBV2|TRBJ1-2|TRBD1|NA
CASSGPGTDFYGYTF
TGTGCCAGCAGCGGTCCCGGGACAGATTTCTATGGCTACACCTTC
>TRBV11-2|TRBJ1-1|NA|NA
CASSLGGANTEAFF
TGTGCCAGCAGCTTAGGTGGTGCGAACACTGAAGCTTTCTTT
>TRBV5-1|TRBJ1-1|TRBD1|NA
CASSLAPDREAFF
TGCGCCAGCAGCTTGGCCCCGGACAGGGAAGCTTTCTTT
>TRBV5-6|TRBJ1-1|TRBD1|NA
CASSYTGEEKAFF
TGTGCCAGCAGCTATACAGGGGAAGAGAAGGCTTTCTTT
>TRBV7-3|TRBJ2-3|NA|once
CASSLMAADTQYF
TGTGCCAGCAGCTTAATGGCTGCAGATACGCAGTATTTT
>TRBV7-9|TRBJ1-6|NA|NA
CASSLPRDNSPLHF
TGTGCCAGCAGCTTACCCAGGGATAATTCACCCCTCCACTTT
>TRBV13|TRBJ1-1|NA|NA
CASSSTGPTKTAFF
TGTGCCAGCAGCTCCACGGGACCCACGAAGACAGCTTTCTTT
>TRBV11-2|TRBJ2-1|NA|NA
CASSDNGAKQFF
TGTGCCAGCAGCGACAACGGGGCAAAGCAGTTCTTC
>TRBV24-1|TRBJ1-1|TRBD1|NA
CATSDSTGTEAFF
TGTGCCACCAGTGATTCGACAGGGACTGAAGCTTTCTTT
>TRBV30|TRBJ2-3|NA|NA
CAWSPRGVSTDTQYF
TGTGCCTGGAGTCCGCGAGGGGTGAGCACAGATACGCAGTATTTT
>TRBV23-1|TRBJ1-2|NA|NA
CASSQNTYDGSNYGYTF
TGCGCCAGCAGTCAAAATACTTACGACGGCAGTAACTATGGCTACACCTTC
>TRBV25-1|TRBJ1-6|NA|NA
CASAGEGSPLHF
TGTGCCAGCGCCGGGGAGGGGTCACCCCTCCACTTT
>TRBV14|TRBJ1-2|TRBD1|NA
CASSQGTGNNGYTF
TGTGCCAGCAGCCAGGGGACAGGCAACAATGGCTACACCTTC
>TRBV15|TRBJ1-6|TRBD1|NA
CATSSLRQGGHNSPLHF
TGTGCCACCAGCTCCTTGAGACAGGGAGGGCATAATTCACCCCTCCACTTT
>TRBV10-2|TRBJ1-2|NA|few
CASSSLASRGYGYTF
TGCGCCAGCAGTTCCTTAGCCTCCCGGGGCTATGGCTACACCTTC
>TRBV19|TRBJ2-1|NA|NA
CASRRGGEQFF
TGTGCCAGTCGCCGAGGCGGTGAGCAGTTCTTC
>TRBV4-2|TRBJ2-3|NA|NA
CASSQEGMGLQDTQYF
TGTGCCAGCAGCCAAGAAGGAATGGGGCTTCAAGATACGCAGTATTTT
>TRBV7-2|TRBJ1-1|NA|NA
CASSKTGGSTEAFF
TGTGCCAGCAGCAAGACAGGAGGGAGCACTGAAGCTTTCTTT
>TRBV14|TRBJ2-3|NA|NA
CASSQDGLDTQYF
TGTGCCAGCAGCCAAGATGGCCTAGATACGCAGTATTTT
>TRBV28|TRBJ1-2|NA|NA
CASRRGGFGGYTF
TGTGCCAGCAGGAGAGGAGGGTTCGGTGGCTACACCTTC
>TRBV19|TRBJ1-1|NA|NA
CASSPGPGAFF
TGTGCCAGTAGTCCCGGACCGGGAGCTTTCTTT
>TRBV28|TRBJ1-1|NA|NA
CASRTENTEAFF
TGTGCCAGCAGAACAGAGAACACTGAAGCTTTCTTT
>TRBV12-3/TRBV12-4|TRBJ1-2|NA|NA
CASSPDGYYGYTF
TGTGCCAGCAGCCCGGACGGTTACTATGGCTACACCTTC
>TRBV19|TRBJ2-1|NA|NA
CASSIELTYNEQFF
TGTGCCAGTAGTATAGAACTTACTTACAATGAGCAGTTCTTC
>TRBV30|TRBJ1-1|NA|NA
CAWSRGTFTEAFF
TGTGCCTGGAGTAGGGGGACATTCACTGAAGCTTTCTTT
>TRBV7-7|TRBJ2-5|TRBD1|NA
CASSLAQDRGQETQYF
TGTGCCAGCAGCTTAGCGCAGGACAGGGGGCAGGAGACCCAGTACTTC
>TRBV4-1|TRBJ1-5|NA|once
CASSQVFPPGREQPQHF
TGCGCCAGCAGCCAAGTCTTCCCCCCAGGGCGGGAACAGCCCCAGCATTTT
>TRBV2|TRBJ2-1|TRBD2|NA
CASSVLQRGGNEQFF
TGTGCCAGCAGTGTCCTACAGCGGGGGGGAAATGAGCAGTTCTTC
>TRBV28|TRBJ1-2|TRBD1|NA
CASSLPGQNYGYTF
TGTGCCAGCAGTTTACCGGGACAGAACTATGGCTACACCTTC
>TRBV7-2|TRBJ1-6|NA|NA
CASSLIQGDSPLHF
TGTGCCAGCAGCTTAATACAGGGAGATTCACCCCTCCACTTT
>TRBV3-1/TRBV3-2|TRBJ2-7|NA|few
CASSQDDRYYEQYF
TGTGCCAGCAGCCAAGACGACAGATACTACGAGCAGTACTTC
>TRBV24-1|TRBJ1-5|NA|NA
CATSVGGYQPQHF
TGTGCCACCAGTGTGGGGGGGTATCAGCCCCAGCATTTT
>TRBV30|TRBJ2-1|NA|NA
CAGVKRGVNNEQFF
TGTGCCGGGGTTAAGAGGGGCGTAAACAATGAGCAGTTCTTC
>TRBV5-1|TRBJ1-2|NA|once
CASSFTTGSANYGYTF
TGCGCCAGCAGCTTCACTACAGGCTCGGCTAACTATGGCTACACCTTC
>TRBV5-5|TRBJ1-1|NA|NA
CASSLIAEKAFF
TGTGCCAGCAGCCTGATCGCAGAAAAAGCTTTCTTT
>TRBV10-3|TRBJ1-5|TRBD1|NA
CAISDRGTGVLWDQPQHF
TGTGCCATCAGTGACCGGGGGACAGGGGTTTTATGGGATCAGCCCCAGCATTTT
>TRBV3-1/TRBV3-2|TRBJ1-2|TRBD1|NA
CASSQESTGYGYTF
TGTGCCAGCAGCCAAGAGTCGACAGGGTATGGCTACACCTTC
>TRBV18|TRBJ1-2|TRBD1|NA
CASSLLDRGHGYTF
TGTGCCAGCTCACTATTGGACAGGGGGCATGGCTACACCTTC
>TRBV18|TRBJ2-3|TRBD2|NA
CASQRGEADTQYF
TGTGCCAGCCAGCGGGGGGAGGCAGATACGCAGTATTTT
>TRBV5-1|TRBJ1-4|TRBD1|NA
CASSWGPGQGPSDNEKLFF
TGCGCCAGCAGCTGGGGACCGGGACAGGGACCTTCCGATAATGAAAAACTGTTTTTT
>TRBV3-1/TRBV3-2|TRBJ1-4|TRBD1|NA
CASSQLGQGEKLFF
TGTGCCAGCAGCCAGTTGGGACAGGGTGAAAAACTGTTTTTT
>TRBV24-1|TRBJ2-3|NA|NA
CATSDPGRGPQYF
TGTGCCACCAGTGATCCCGGGCGGGGTCCGCAGTATTTT
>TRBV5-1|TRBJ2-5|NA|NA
CASSEVGKGLETQYF
TGCGCCAGCAGCGAGGTTGGGAAGGGGTTGGAGACCCAGTACTTC
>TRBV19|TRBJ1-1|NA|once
CASSPDNRNTEAFF
TGTGCCAGTAGCCCGGACAATCGAAACACTGAAGCTTTCTTT
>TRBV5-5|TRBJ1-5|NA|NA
CASSLGGYGQPQHF
TGTGCCAGCAGCTTGGGTGGGTATGGTCAGCCCCAGCATTTT
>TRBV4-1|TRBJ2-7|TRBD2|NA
CASSIGVAGAYEQYF
TGCGCCAGCAGCATCGGAGTAGCGGGAGCCTACGAGCAGTACTTC
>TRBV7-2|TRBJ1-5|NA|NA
CASSLVPAQPQHF
TGTGCCAGCAGCTTAGTTCCCGCCCAGCCCCAGCATTTT
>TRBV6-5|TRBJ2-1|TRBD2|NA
CASSYGTGGNEERFF
TGTGCCAGCAGTTACGGCACGGGAGGGAATGAGGAGCGGTTCTTC
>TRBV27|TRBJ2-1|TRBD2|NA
CASRRERENFSDEQFF
TGTGCCAGCAGACGGGAGCGGGAGAATTTCTCGGATGAGCAGTTCTTC
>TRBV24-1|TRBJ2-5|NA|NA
CATSDTSGYQETQYF
TGTGCCACCAGTGACACCTCAGGGTACCAAGAGACCCAGTACTTC